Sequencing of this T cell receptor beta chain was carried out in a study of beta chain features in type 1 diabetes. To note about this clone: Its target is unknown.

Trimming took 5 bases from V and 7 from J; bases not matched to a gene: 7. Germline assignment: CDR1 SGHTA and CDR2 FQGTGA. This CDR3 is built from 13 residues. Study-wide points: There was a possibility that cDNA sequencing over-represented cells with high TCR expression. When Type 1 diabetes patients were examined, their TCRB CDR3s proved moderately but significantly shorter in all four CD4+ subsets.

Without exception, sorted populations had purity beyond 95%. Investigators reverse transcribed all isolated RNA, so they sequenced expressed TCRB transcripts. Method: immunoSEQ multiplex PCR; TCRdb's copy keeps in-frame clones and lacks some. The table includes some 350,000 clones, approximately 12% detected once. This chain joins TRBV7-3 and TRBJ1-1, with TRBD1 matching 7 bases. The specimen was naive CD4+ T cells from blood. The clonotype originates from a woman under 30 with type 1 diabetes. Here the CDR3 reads CASSADREDEAFF. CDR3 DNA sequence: TGTGCCAGCAGCGCAGACAGGGAGGATGAAGCTTTCTTT.